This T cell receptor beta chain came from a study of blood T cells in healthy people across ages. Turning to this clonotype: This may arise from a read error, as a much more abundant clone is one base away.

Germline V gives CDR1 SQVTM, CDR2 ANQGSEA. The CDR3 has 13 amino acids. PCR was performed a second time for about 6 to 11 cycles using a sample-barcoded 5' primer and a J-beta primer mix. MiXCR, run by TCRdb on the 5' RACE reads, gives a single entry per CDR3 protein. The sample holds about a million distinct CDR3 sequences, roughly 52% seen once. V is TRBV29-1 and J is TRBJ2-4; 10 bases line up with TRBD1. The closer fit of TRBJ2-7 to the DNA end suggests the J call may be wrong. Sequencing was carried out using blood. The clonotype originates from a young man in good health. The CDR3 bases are TGCAGCGGGGGGGGACAGGGGCTCTACGAGCAGTACTTC. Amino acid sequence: CSGGGQGLYEQYF.